The 21 T cell receptor beta chains listed next were all sequenced from one sample in a study of blood T cell repertoires in COVID-19. TCRdb's copy holds only in-frame clones and misses some; the assay was immunoSEQ multiplex PCR. The sample consists of about 71,000 clones, around 83% of them appearing once. Sequenced material: peripheral blood. The receptors derive from a man at least 80 years old with acute or convalescent COVID-19.

The gene calls are TRBV5-1 and TRBJ2-2; TRBD2 aligns across 13 bases. Germline lookup yields CDR1 SGHRS and CDR2 YFSETQ. The trim removed 4 bases at V and 0 bases at J, leaving 3 bases unmatched. The CDR3 is 17 residues long. In DNA form, the CDR3 reads TGCGCCAGCAGCCGTGGACTAGCGGGAGCGAACACCGGGGAGCTGTTTTTT. Translating gives CASSRGLAGANTGELFF. The complete variable domain, with remaining parts taken from reference TRBV5-1 and TRBJ2-2, reads KAGVTQTPRYLIKTRGQQVTLSCSPISGHRSVSWYQQTPGQGLQFLFEYFSETQRNKGNFPGRFSGRQFSNSRSEMNVSTLELGDSALYLCASSRGLAGANTGELFFGEGSRLTVL.

The V call is TRBV9, the J call TRBJ2-2; 7 positions agree with TRBD2. The CDR3 is made up of 17 amino acids. The V gene end was trimmed by 0 bases and the J gene end by 0 bases; junction bases not matched to a gene: 5. The V gene's germline CDR1 is SGDLS and CDR2 YYNGEE. DNA for the CDR3: TGTGCCAGCAGCGTAGCTACACGGGGGGCGAACACCGGGGAGCTGTTTTTT. It yields the protein CASSVATRGANTGELFF.

This clone has just a few counts. The chain uses TRBV5-4 and TRBJ2-7; 11 positions match TRBD1. In germline, CDR1 is SGHNT, CDR2 YYREEE (reference sequence). The CDR3 extends over 14 amino acids. J was trimmed by 4 bases and V by 3 bases; bases with no gene match: 3. The CDR3 is CASSSGQGAYEQYF. The CDR3 DNA reads as TGTGCCAGCAGCTCAGGACAGGGGGCTTACGAGCAGTACTTC.

V and J are TRBV7-2 and TRBJ2-1; D perhaps matches TRBD1 (5 bases). The V and J ends lost 7 bases and 5 bases respectively, with 18 bases between them. Germline-derived CDR1 and CDR2 are SGHTA and FQGNSA. The CDR3 totals 15 residues. In nucleotides, the CDR3 is TGTGCCAGCAACCCTCAGAGGCTAGGGGACAATGAGCAGTTCTTC. This gives the protein CASNPQRLGDNEQFF.

V gene TRBV7-7 combines with J gene TRBJ2-1; D gene uncertain. CDR1 and CDR2 from the germline V gene are SSHAT and FNYEAQ (reference sequence). V was pared by 5 bases and J by 7 bases, with 9 bases between. The CDR3 covers 12 residues. CDR3 in amino acids: CASSQDGNEQFF. Written as DNA, the CDR3 is TGTGCCAGCAGCCAAGACGGGAATGAGCAGTTCTTC.

The V gene is TRBV19, the J gene TRBJ1-2; a weak D match, TRBD1 (6 bases). V lost 0 bases and J lost 1, with 9 bases in between. CDR3 length: 15 amino acids. Germline lookup yields CDR1 LNHDA and CDR2 SQIVND (reference sequence). The CDR3 reads CASSIEQDSNYGYTF. The CDR3 bases are TGTGCCAGTAGTATAGAGCAGGACAGTAACTATGGCTACACCTTC. Drawing the rest from reference TRBV19 and TRBJ1-2, the complete variable domain is DGGITQSPKYLFRKEGQNVTLSCEQNLNHDAMYWYRQDPGQGLRLIYYSQIVNDFQKGDIAEGYSVSREKKESFPLTVTSAQKNPTAFYLCASSIEQDSNYGYTFGSGTRLTVV.

A few counts support this clone. This chain uses TRBV11-2 with TRBJ2-5, with a tentative D call TRBD2 (5 bases). Germline CDR1 reads SGHAT; CDR2 reads FQNNGV. The CDR3 has 17 amino acids. V lost 1 base to trimming and J lost 3 bases, with 18 bases between them. Here the CDR3 reads CASSLGPGAGWEETQYF. Here the CDR3 DNA reads TGTGCCAGCAGCTTAGGGCCCGGCGCGGGTTGGGAAGAGACCCAGTACTTC.

This chain links TRBV7-8 with TRBJ2-5; 10 nucleotides agree with TRBD2. The V gene's germline CDR1 is SGHVS and CDR2 FQNEAQ. This CDR3 has 17 amino acids. After removal of 4 bases from V and 1 base from J, the junction contained 9 bases not matched to a gene. CDR3 sequence reads: CASSSSRRTSGQETQYF. The CDR3 nucleotides are TGTGCCAGCAGCTCCTCCAGAAGGACTAGCGGCCAAGAGACCCAGTACTTC.

The count of this clone is one. The chain couples TRBV6-5 to TRBJ1-1, with 7 bases aligning to TRBD1. Per germline, CDR1 MNHEY and CDR2 SVGAGI. With V trimmed by 6 bases and J by 7 bases, 5 bases remained unmatched. CDR3 length equals 12 residues. CDR3 DNA: TGTGCCAGCAGGCGTGACAGGGTTGAAGCTTTCTTT. Translating gives CASRRDRVEAFF.

The rearrangement links TRBV12-3 or TRBV12-4 to TRBJ1-5, with D unresolved. The CDR3 runs to 13 residues. The V and J ends lost 4 bases and 7 bases respectively, with 11 bases between them. CDR3 sequence: CASSYTGWQPQHF. The CDR3 DNA is TGTGCCAGCAGTTACACCGGGTGGCAGCCCCAGCATTTT.

The chain has TRBV11-2 and TRBJ1-6; D might be TRBD1 (5 bases). Trimming cost V 1 base and J 8 bases, with 9 bases left between them. CDR1 is SGHAT and CDR2 is FQNNGV in the germline V gene. The CDR3 runs to 14 residues. CDR3 coding DNA: TGTGCCAGCAGCTTAGTAGGGGTCGATTCACCCCTCCACTTT. Residues: CASSLVGVDSPLHF.

This clone was seen a few times. J is TRBJ1-2 and V is TRBV7-2; 8 bases agree with TRBD1. This CDR3 comprises 13 residues. Germline CDR1 is SGHTA and CDR2 is FQGNSA. The V gene end was trimmed by 5 bases and the J gene end by 8 bases; junction bases not matched to a gene: 7. CDR3: CASSNDRGRGYTF. The CDR3 DNA is TGTGCCAGCAGCAATGACAGGGGACGGGGCTACACCTTC. Variable domain in full (rest from reference TRBV7-2 and TRBJ1-2): GAGVSQSPSNKVTEKGKDVELRCDPISGHTALYWYRQSLGQGLEFLIYFQGNSAPDKSGLPSDRFSAERTGGSVSTLTIQRTQQEDSAVYLCASSNDRGRGYTFGSGTRLTVV.

This clone was counted a few times. The rearrangement uses TRBV19 and TRBJ2-3; the match to TRBD1 covers 7 bases. Per germline, CDR1 LNHDA and CDR2 SQIVND (reference sequence). V was clipped by 5 bases and J by 0 bases; unmatched bases: 2. The CDR3 contains 14 residues. This CDR3 is CASSRQGSTDTQYF. The CDR3 nucleotides are TGTGCCAGTAGTCGACAGGGAAGCACAGATACGCAGTATTTT. The variable domain in full, with the rest retrieved from reference TRBV19 and TRBJ2-3, is DGGITQSPKYLFRKEGQNVTLSCEQNLNHDAMYWYRQDPGQGLRLIYYSQIVNDFQKGDIAEGYSVSREKKESFPLTVTSAQKNPTAFYLCASSRQGSTDTQYFGPGTRLTVL.

The chain uses TRBV5-1 and TRBJ2-7; TRBD1 is a possible D gene (7 bases). With 4 bases removed from V and 2 bases from J, the gap between germline ends came to 13 bases. Germline CDR1 reads SGHRS; CDR2 reads YFSETQ. There are 14 residues in the CDR3. DNA for the CDR3: TGCGCCAGCAGCATATCAGGGGGGACCTACGAGCAGTACTTC. Its translation is CASSISGGTYEQYF.

V gene TRBV7-2 combines with J gene TRBJ1-2, with 7 positions matching TRBD1. J was trimmed by 4 bases and V by 0 bases; bases with no gene match: 8. Looked up from germline, CDR1 is SGHTA and CDR2 is FQGNSA. The CDR3 is 16 residues long. CDR3 sequence (DNA): TGTGCCAGCAGCTTAGCGGGGCAGGGGGGAGTCTATGGCTACACCTTC. This translates into CASSLAGQGGVYGYTF.

The chain carries TRBV28 and TRBJ2-2; 9 positions match TRBD1. Trimming took 6 bases from V and 8 from J; bases not matched to a gene: 13. The CDR3 consists of 16 residues. Germline assignment: CDR1 MDHEN and CDR2 SYDVKM. CDR3 loop: CASRPSTNRGRGELFF. The CDR3 region has the DNA TGTGCCAGCAGACCCTCCACGAACAGGGGGCGAGGGGAGCTGTTTTTT.

The chain couples TRBV12-3 or TRBV12-4 to TRBJ2-5; 8 nucleotides align to TRBD1. The V and J ends lost 6 bases and 8 bases, in that order; junction bases with no gene match: 8. CDR3 length: 13 residues. For the CDR3, the DNA is TGTGCCAGCAGACGGACAGGGTTTACAACCCAGTACTTC. It specifies CASRRTGFTTQYF.

The chain joins TRBV4-3 to TRBJ2-3; D perhaps matches TRBD2 (7 bases). Germline V gene lookup returns CDR1 LGHNA and CDR2 YSLEER. V gave up 1 base and J gave up 0 bases, with 14 bases separating them. The CDR3 extends over 17 amino acids. As DNA, the CDR3 is TGCGCCAGCAGCCAAGGAGGGGGGGGGACTAGCACAGATACGCAGTATTTT. It translates to CASSQGGGGTSTDTQYF.

This clone was seen only a few times. The chain recombines TRBV10-3 with TRBJ2-1, with 13 positions matching TRBD2. The CDR3 sequence is 15 residues long. The V gene end was trimmed by 4 bases and the J gene end by 10 bases; junction bases not matched to a gene: 7. Germline values: CDR1 ENHRY, CDR2 SYGVKD. The CDR3 loop reads CAISVGTSGRGEQFF. The CDR3 region has the DNA TGTGCCATCAGTGTCGGAACTAGCGGGAGGGGGGAGCAGTTCTTC.

The gene calls are TRBV5-1 and TRBJ2-3; 7 bases map to TRBD2. The CDR3 has 14 residues. From germline, CDR1 is SGHRS and CDR2 YFSETQ. V was clipped by 0 bases and J by 4 bases; unmatched bases: 2. The CDR3 here is CASSLAGGSDTQYF. Written as DNA, the CDR3 is TGCGCCAGCAGCTTGGCGGGGGGTTCAGATACGCAGTATTTT.

The chain joins TRBV4-3 to TRBJ1-2; D is ambiguous. Germline V gives CDR1 LGHNA, CDR2 YSLEER. CDR3 size: 15 residues. Deletions cut 1 base from V and 0 bases from J, with 9 bases between. CDR3 nucleotides: TGCGCCAGCAGCCAAGGCCCGGGTTCTAACTATGGCTACACCTTC. Its protein product is CASSQGPGSNYGYTF.